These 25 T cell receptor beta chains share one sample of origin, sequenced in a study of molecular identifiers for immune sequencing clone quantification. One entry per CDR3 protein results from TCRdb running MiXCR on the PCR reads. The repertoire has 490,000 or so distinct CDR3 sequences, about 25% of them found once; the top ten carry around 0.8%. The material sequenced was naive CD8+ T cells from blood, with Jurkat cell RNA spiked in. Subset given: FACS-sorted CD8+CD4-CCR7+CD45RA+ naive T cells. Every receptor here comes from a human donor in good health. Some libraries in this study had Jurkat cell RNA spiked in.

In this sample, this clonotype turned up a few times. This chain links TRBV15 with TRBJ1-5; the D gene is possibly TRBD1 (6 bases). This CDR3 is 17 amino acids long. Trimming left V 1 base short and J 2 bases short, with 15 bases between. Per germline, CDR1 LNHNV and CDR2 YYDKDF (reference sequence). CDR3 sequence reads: CATSRAPQGRGNQPQHF. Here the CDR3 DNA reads TGTGCCACCAGCAGAGCTCCTCAGGGGCGCGGCAATCAGCCCCAGCATTTT. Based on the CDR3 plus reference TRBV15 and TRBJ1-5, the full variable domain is DAMVIQNPRYQVTQFGKPVTLSCSQTLNHNVMYWYQQKSSQAPKLLFHYYDKDFNNEADTPDNFQSRRPNTSFCFLDIRSPGLGDTAMYLCATSRAPQGRGNQPQHFGDGTRLSIL.

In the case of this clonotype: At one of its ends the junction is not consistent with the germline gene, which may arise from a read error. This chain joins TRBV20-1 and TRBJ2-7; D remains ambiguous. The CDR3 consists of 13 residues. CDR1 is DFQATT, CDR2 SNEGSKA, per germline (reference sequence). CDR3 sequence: CNARNEIDYEQYF. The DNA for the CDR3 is TGCAATGCTAGAAATGAAATCGACTACGAGCAGTACTTC.

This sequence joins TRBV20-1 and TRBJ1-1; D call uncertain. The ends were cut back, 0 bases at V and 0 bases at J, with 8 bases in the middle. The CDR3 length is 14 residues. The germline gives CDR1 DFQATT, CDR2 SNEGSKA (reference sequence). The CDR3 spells CSAREVGMNTEAFF. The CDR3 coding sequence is TGCAGTGCTAGAGAAGTAGGAATGAACACTGAAGCTTTCTTT.

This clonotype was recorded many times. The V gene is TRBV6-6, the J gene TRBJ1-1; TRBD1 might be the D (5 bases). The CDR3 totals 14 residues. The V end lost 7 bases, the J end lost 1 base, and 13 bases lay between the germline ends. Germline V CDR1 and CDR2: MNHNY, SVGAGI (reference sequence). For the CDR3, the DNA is TGTGCCAGCATTTTCCCGGACAAGAACACTGAAGCTTTCTTT. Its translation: CASIFPDKNTEAFF.

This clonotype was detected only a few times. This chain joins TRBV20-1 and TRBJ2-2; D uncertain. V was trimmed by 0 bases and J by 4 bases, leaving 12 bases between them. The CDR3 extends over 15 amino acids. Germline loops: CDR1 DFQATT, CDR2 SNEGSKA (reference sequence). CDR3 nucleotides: TGCAGTGCTAGAGATTCCGCTTTGGGCACCGGGGAGCTGTTTTTT. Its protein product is CSARDSALGTGELFF.

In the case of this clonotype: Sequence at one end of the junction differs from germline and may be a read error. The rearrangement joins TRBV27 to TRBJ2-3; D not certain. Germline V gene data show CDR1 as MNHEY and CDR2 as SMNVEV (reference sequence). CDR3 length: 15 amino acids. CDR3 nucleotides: TGTGCCAGCAGTTTTTCCGGGCCCGACACAGATACGCAGTGTTTT. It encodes CASSFSGPDTDTQCF.

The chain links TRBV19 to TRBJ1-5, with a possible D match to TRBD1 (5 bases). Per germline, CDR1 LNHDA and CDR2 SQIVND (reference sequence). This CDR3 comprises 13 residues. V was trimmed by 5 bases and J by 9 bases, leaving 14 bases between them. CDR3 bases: TGTGCCAGTAGTGCGGCAGGGCCTTCGCCCCAGCATTTT. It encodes CASSAAGPSPQHF. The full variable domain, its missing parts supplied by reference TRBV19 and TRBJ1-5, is DGGITQSPKYLFRKEGQNVTLSCEQNLNHDAMYWYRQDPGQGLRLIYYSQIVNDFQKGDIAEGYSVSREKKESFPLTVTSAQKNPTAFYLCASSAAGPSPQHFGDGTRLSIL.

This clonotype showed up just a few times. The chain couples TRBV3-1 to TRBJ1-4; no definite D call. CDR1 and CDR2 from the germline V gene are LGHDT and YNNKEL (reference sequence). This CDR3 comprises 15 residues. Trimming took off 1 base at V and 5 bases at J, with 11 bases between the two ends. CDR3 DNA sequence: TGTGCCAGCAGCCAAGTTGATAACAGAAATGAAAAACTGTTTTTT. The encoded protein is CASSQVDNRNEKLFF. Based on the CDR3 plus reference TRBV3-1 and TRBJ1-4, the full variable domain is DTAVSQTPKYLVTQMGNDKSIKCEQNLGHDTMYWYKQDSKKFLKIMFSYNNKELIINETVPNRFSPKSPDKAHLNLHINSLELGDSAVYFCASSQVDNRNEKLFFGSGTQLSVL.

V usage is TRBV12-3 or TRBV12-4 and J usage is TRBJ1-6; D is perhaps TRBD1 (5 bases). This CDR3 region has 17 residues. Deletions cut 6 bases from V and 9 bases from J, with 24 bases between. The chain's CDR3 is CASSHNPGTESASPLHF. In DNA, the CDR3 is TGTGCCAGCAGCCATAACCCGGGGACGGAGAGTGCTTCACCCCTCCACTTT.

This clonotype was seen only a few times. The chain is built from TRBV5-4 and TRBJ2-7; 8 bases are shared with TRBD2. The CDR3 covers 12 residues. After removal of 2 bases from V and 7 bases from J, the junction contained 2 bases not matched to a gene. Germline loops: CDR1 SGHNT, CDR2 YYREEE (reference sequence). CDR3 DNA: TGTGCCAGCAGCTTACTAGCGGAGGAGCAGTACTTC. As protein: CASSLLAEEQYF.

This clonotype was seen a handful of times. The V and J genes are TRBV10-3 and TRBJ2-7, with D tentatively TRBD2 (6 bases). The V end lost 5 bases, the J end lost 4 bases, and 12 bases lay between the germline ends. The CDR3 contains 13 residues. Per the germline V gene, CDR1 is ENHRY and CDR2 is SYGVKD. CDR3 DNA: TGTGCCATCAGTACCAGCGGAGGGTACGAGCAGTACTTC. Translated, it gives CAISTSGGYEQYF.

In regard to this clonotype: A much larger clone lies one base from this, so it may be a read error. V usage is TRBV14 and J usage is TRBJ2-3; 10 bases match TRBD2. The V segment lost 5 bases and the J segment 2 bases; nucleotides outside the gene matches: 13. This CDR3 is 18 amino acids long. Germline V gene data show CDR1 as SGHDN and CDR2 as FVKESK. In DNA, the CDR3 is TGTGCCAGCAGCTTCCGACCGGGACTAGCGCCTTACACAGATACGCAGTATTTT. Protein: CASSFRPGLAPYTDTQYF.

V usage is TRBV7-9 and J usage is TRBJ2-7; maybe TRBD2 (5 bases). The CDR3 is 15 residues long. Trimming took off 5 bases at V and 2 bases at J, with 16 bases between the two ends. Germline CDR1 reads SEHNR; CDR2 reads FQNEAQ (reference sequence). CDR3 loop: CASSQEGKRTYEQYF. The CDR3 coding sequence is TGTGCCAGCAGCCAAGAGGGTAAAAGGACCTACGAGCAGTACTTC. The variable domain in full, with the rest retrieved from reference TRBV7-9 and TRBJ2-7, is DTGVSQNPRHKITKRGQNVTFRCDPISEHNRLYWYRQTLGQGPEFLTYFQNEAQLEKSRLLSDRFSAERPKGSFSTLEIQRTEQGDSAMYLCASSQEGKRTYEQYFGPGTRLTVT.

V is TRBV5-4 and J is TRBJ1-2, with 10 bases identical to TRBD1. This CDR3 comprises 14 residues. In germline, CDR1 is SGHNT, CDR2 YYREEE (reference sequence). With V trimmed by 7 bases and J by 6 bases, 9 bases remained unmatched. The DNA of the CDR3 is TGTGCCAGCCGCCCAGGGACAGGGGCGGATGGCTACACCTTC. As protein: CASRPGTGADGYTF.

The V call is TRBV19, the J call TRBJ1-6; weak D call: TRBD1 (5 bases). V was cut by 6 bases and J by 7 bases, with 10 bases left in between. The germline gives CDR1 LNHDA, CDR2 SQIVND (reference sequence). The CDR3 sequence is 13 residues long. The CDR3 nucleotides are TGTGCCAGTAGCACGGGACTGAATTCACCCCTCCACTTT. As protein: CASSTGLNSPLHF.

The CDR3 here is CASSLAPSGPEAFF. In DNA form, the CDR3 reads TGTGCCAGCAGCTTAGCCCCTTCGGGGCCTGAAGCTTTCTTT. This chain joins TRBV5-5 and TRBJ1-1; TRBD1 might be the D (5 bases). Germline V gives CDR1 SGHKS, CDR2 YYEKEE (reference sequence). The CDR3 length is 14 residues. V was shortened by 2 bases and J by 6 bases, with 14 bases between the two germline ends.

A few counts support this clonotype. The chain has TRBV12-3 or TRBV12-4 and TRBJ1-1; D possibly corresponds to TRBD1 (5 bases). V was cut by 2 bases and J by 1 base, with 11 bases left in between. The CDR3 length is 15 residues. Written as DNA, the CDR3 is TGTGCCAGCAGTTTAAGGGGCAGGAAGAACACTGAAGCTTTCTTT. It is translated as CASSLRGRKNTEAFF.

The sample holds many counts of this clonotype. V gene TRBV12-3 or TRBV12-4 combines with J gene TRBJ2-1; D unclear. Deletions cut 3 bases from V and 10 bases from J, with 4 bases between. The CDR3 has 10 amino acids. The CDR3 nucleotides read TGTGCCAGCAGTTTTGGGGAGCAGTTCTTC. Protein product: CASSFGEQFF.

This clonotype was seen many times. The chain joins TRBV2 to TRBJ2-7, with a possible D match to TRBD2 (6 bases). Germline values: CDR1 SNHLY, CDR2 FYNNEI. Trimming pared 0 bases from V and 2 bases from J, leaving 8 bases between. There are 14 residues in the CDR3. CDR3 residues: CASSEAWGAYEQYF. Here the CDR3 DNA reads TGTGCCAGCAGTGAAGCGTGGGGGGCCTACGAGCAGTACTTC.

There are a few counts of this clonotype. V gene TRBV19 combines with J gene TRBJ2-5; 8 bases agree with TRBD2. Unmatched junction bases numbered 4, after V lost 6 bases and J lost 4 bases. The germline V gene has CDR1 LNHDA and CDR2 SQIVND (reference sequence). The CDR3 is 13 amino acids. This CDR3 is CASRTSGSETQYF. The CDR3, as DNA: TGTGCCAGTAGAACTAGCGGCTCAGAGACCCAGTACTTC. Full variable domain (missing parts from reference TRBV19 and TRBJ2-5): DGGITQSPKYLFRKEGQNVTLSCEQNLNHDAMYWYRQDPGQGLRLIYYSQIVNDFQKGDIAEGYSVSREKKESFPLTVTSAQKNPTAFYLCASRTSGSETQYFGPGTRLLVL.

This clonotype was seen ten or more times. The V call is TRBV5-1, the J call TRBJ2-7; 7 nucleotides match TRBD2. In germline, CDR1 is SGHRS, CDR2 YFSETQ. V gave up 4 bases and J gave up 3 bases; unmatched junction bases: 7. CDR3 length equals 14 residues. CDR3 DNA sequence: TGCGCCAGCAGCCAGCGGGGCGACCTCTACGAGCAGTACTTC. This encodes CASSQRGDLYEQYF.

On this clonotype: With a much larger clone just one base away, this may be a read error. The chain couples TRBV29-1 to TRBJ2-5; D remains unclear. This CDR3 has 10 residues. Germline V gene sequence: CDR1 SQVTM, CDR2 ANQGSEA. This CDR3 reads CGVTQETQYF. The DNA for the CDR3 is TGCGGCGTTACACAAGAGACCCAGTACTTC.

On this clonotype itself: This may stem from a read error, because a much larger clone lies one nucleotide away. The CDR3 is CASSATIAGEQLF. The DNA of the CDR3 is TGTGCCAGCAGCGCTACGATAGCGGGAGAGCAGCTCTTC. The rearrangement joins TRBV11-2 to TRBJ2-1; the match to TRBD2 covers 9 bases. The CDR3 totals 13 residues. Germline V gene lookup returns CDR1 SGHAT and CDR2 FQNNGV.

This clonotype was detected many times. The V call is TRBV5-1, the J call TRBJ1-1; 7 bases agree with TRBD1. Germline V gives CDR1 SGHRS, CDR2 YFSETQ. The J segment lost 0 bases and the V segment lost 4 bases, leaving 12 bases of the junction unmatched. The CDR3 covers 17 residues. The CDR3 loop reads CASSRSPTGPMNTEAFF. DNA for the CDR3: TGCGCCAGCAGCAGATCCCCGACAGGGCCCATGAACACTGAAGCTTTCTTT.

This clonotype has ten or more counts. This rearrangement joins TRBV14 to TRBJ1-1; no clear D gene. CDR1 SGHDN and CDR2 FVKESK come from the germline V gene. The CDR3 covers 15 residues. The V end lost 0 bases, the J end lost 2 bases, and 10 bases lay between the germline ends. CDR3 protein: CASSQELGFNTEAFF. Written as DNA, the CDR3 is TGTGCCAGCAGCCAAGAATTGGGGTTCAACACTGAAGCTTTCTTT.